This passage covers 18 T cell receptor beta chains from one sample sequenced in a study of T cell clonality in common variable immunodeficiency. Generated by immunoSEQ multiplex PCR, the TCRdb table keeps only in-frame clones and is missing some. The sample contains tens of thousands of clones, none of them singletons. Specimen: peripheral blood mononuclear cells. The source of these receptors is a person aged 18 to 69 in good health.

This clone was counted many times. The sequenced fragment ends 3 residues before the CDR3 boundary, so the rest is inferred from the germline J gene. The chain links TRBV18 to TRBJ1-4, with unresolved D. This CDR3 is built from 15 residues. With 5 bases removed from V and 0 bases from J, the gap between germline ends came to 10 bases. The germline V gene encodes CDR1 KGHSH and CDR2 LQKENI. This CDR3 reads CASSSGSATNEKLFF. The part of the CDR3 DNA that was read is TGTGCCAGCTCATCGGGGTCCGCAACTAATGAAAAA. The full variable domain, completed using reference TRBV18 and TRBJ1-4, is NAGVMQNPRHLVRRRGQEARLRCSPMKGHSHVYWYRQLPEEGLKFMVYLQKENIIDESGMPKERFSAEFPKEGPSILRIQQVVRGDSAAYFCASSSGSATNEKLFFGSGTQLSVL.

This clone was observed at least ten times. The CDR3 is cut off 3 residues early in the read; its end comes from the germline J gene. This chain joins TRBV9 and TRBJ2-5; TRBD1 matches at 7 bases. Germline V CDR1 and CDR2: SGDLS, YYNGEE. Germline trimming cut 4 bases from V and 2 bases from J; bases unmatched to any gene: 5. This CDR3 has 14 residues. The sequenced part of the CDR3 DNA is TGTGCCAGCAGCCGTTCAGGGGGTCAAGAGACC. Translated, it gives CASSRSGGQET. The full CDR3 sequence reads CASSRSGGQETQYF.

This clone was recorded a few times. The read stops 3 residues short of the end of the CDR3; the missing end is completed from the germline J gene. The gene calls are TRBV10-1 and TRBJ2-7, with D tentatively TRBD1 (6 bases). Germline CDR1 reads WNHNN; CDR2 reads SYGVQD (reference sequence). Trimming shortened V by 6 bases and J by 0 bases, and 15 bases separated the two germline ends. The CDR3 contains 15 residues. CDR3 protein: CASSAGVLSSYEQYF. The sequenced part of the CDR3 DNA is TGCGCCAGCAGCGCAGGGGTCCTAAGCTCCTACGAG.

At least ten counts were recorded for this clone. The read gets to within 3 residues of the CDR3 end, and the germline J gene fills in the rest. The chain combines TRBV7-9 with TRBJ2-7; D might be TRBD1 (5 bases). The CDR3 is made up of 15 amino acids. Per the germline V gene, CDR1 is SEHNR and CDR2 is FQNEAQ (reference sequence). V was trimmed by 0 bases and J by 0 bases, leaving 9 bases between them. CDR3 loop: CASSLAPGNSYEQYF. The covered CDR3 bases are TGTGCCAGCAGCTTAGCCCCAGGGAACTCCTACGAG.

This clone was detected many times. The read stops 3 residues short of the end of the CDR3; the missing end is completed from the germline J gene. The V call is TRBV24-1, the J call TRBJ2-3, with D unclear. Per germline, CDR1 KGHDR and CDR2 SFDVKD. Between the trimmed V and J ends, which lost 0 bases and 1 base, there was a span of 7 bases. This CDR3 has 15 residues. The sequenced CDR3 bases are TGTGCCACCAGTGATTTGCACGCGGGCACAGATACG. Translated, it gives CATSDLHAGTDT. The entire CDR3 protein reads CATSDLHAGTDTQYF.

This clone occurred many times. The missing CDR3 end, 3 residues past where the read stops, is filled in from the germline J gene. V gene TRBV6-4 combines with J gene TRBJ2-5; 7 bases agree with TRBD2. In germline, CDR1 is MRHNA, CDR2 SNTAGT. This CDR3 is 16 amino acids long. With V trimmed by 2 bases and J by 0 bases, 6 bases remained unmatched. The CDR3 protein is CASSDRRTSYQETQYF. The DNA read from the CDR3 is TGTGCCAGCAGTGACCGTAGGACTAGTTACCAAGAGACC.

This clone was found many times. One end of the junction does not line up with germline, which may come from a read error. From the germline J gene comes the end of the CDR3, since the read stops 3 residues before it. The rearrangement uses TRBV4-2 and TRBJ1-4; TRBD1 matches 8 bases. Germline V gives CDR1 LGHNA, CDR2 YNFKEQ. This CDR3 is built from 18 residues. The part of the CDR3 DNA that was read is TGCGCCAGCAGCCAAGTCGTCGGCAGGGGGCTGACTAATGAAAAA. Its protein is CASSQVVGRGLTNEK. The whole CDR3 reads CASSQVVGRGLTNEKLFF.

This clone was recorded many times. The read stops 3 residues short of the end of the CDR3; the missing end is completed from the germline J gene. J is TRBJ1-1 and V is TRBV19; D is unresolved. This CDR3 spans 13 amino acids. From germline, CDR1 is LNHDA and CDR2 SQIVND (reference sequence). Trimming shortened V by 3 bases and J by 1 base, and 6 bases separated the two germline ends. The CDR3 loop is CASSISRNTEAFF. The CDR3 bases that were read are TGTGCCAGTAGTATTTCTCGGAACACTGAA.

This clone has a count of ten or more. The CDR3 sequence: CASSIGQANQPQHF. The CDR3 bases that were read are TGTGCCAGCTCAATCGGACAGGCTAATCAGCCC. The chain employs TRBV18 and TRBJ1-5, with 7 positions matching TRBD1. The CDR3 end lies 3 residues beyond the end of the read and is filled in from the germline J gene. Germline lookup yields CDR1 KGHSH and CDR2 LQKENI. The CDR3 contains 14 residues. V lost 5 bases to trimming and J lost 4 bases; unmatched junction nucleotides: 5.

This clone was seen repeatedly, ten times or more. The read stops 3 residues short of the end of the CDR3; the missing end is completed from the germline J gene. The chain is built from TRBV30 and TRBJ2-1; a weak D match, TRBD2 (6 bases). V shed 0 bases and J shed 5 bases, with 11 bases lying between them. Germline V gene data show CDR1 as GTSNPN and CDR2 as SVGIG (reference sequence). The CDR3 runs to 14 residues. CDR3 DNA (partial): TGTGCCTGGAGTGTTTCCAGCGGGCACAATGAG. Its translation: CAWSVSSGHNE. The entire CDR3 protein reads CAWSVSSGHNEQFF. Filled out from reference TRBV30 and TRBJ2-1, the complete variable domain reads SQTIHQWPATLVQPVGSPLSLECTVEGTSNPNLYWYRQAAGRGLQLLFYSVGIGQISSEVPQNLSASRPQDRQFILSSKKLLLSDSGFYLCAWSVSSGHNEQFFGPGTRLTVL.

At least ten counts were recorded for this clone. CDR3 in amino acids: CSVAGGLAEQYF. The CDR3 DNA, read in part, is TGCAGCGTTGCAGGAGGGTTGGCCGAG. This sequence joins TRBV29-1 and TRBJ2-7; possibly TRBD2 for D (6 bases). The read gets to within 3 residues of the CDR3 end, and the germline J gene fills in the rest. The CDR3 has 12 amino acids. The V end was cut by 4 bases, the J end by 6 bases, with 13 bases between. Germline V gene sequence: CDR1 SQVTM, CDR2 ANQGSEA.

This clone was seen repeatedly, ten times or more. The sequence runs out 3 residues before the end of the CDR3; the remainder is reconstructed from the germline J gene. This chain links TRBV4-1 with TRBJ2-5, with 8 bases fitting TRBD1. CDR1 MGHRA and CDR2 YSYEKL come from the germline V gene. Trimming cost V 6 bases and J 0 bases; bases outside gene matches: 9. The CDR3 extends over 16 amino acids. The CDR3 loop is CASSPLETGDQETQYF. The DNA read from the CDR3 is TGCGCCAGCAGTCCACTCGAGACAGGGGACCAAGAGACC.

This clone was observed at least ten times. The CDR3 goes on 3 residues after the read ends, and that part is filled in from the germline J gene. The chain has TRBV12-5 and TRBJ2-7, with 9 bases aligning to TRBD1. CDR3 size: 18 residues. V shed 2 bases, J shed 3 bases, and the junction held 14 bases outside the gene matches. Germline assignment: CDR1 LGHNT and CDR2 FRNRAP. CDR3 bases read: TGTGCTAGTGGTTTGTCTCTGGTCGGACAGGGGTTTGTCTACGAG. Translating gives CASGLSLVGQGFVYE. The complete CDR3 protein is CASGLSLVGQGFVYEQYF.

This clone was counted ten times or more. The sequence runs out 3 residues before the end of the CDR3; the remainder is reconstructed from the germline J gene. The chain is built from TRBV2 and TRBJ2-6; a weak D match, TRBD2 (7 bases). CDR1 is SNHLY, CDR2 FYNNEI, per germline. There are 17 residues in the CDR3. Trimming stripped 5 bases from V and 0 bases from J, with 14 bases between. The CDR3 sequence: CASSTGGGGSGANVLTF. The part of the CDR3 DNA that was read is TGTGCCAGCAGTACAGGAGGGGGGGGCTCTGGGGCCAACGTC.

This clone was detected many times. Read sequence stops 3 residues before the CDR3 end, and the germline J gene provides the missing end. The chain combines TRBV20-1 with TRBJ2-1, with D maybe TRBD1 (5 bases). Germline CDR1 and CDR2: DFQATT and SNEGSKA (reference sequence). This CDR3 comprises 14 residues. The V end lost 3 bases, the J end lost 2 bases, and 11 bases lay between the germline ends. The part of the CDR3 DNA that was read is TGCAGTGCTAGGGGGCCTGAGACCTACAATGAG. It yields the protein CSARGPETYNE. The CDR3 as a whole reads CSARGPETYNEQFF.

This clone was recorded at least ten times. The part of the CDR3 DNA that was read is TGTGCCAGCAGTTTCGTTAGGACTAGCGGGAGAAAGGGCAAGCTATATACG. Translating it yields CASSFVRTSGRKGKLYT. The whole CDR3 reads CASSFVRTSGRKGKLYTQYF. V is TRBV28 and J is TRBJ2-3; 13 nucleotides agree with TRBD2. The CDR3 goes on 3 residues after the read ends, and that part is filled in from the germline J gene. The CDR3 is made up of 20 amino acids. The V segment lost 3 bases and the J segment 7 bases; nucleotides outside the gene matches: 19. Germline V gene sequence: CDR1 MDHEN, CDR2 SYDVKM.

This clone was recorded many times. The DNA ends 3 residues before the CDR3 does, and the rest of the CDR3 is filled in from the germline J gene. J is TRBJ2-2 and V is TRBV6-1, with TRBD2 matching over 8 bases. CDR1 is MNHNS, CDR2 SASEGT, per germline. Trimming removed 1 base from V and 0 bases from J; junction bases left unmatched: 7. This CDR3 spans 18 amino acids. The CDR3 DNA, read in part, is TGTGCCAGCAGTGAAGTAGGCCTAGCGGGCGCGAACACCGGGGAG. Its protein is CASSEVGLAGANTGE. Given in full, the CDR3 is CASSEVGLAGANTGELFF.

The table lists this clone with many counts. The sequenced fragment ends 3 residues before the CDR3 boundary, so the rest is inferred from the germline J gene. The chain carries TRBV29-1 and TRBJ2-7; 7 nucleotides agree with TRBD1. Germline trimming cut 1 base from V and 3 bases from J; bases unmatched to any gene: 3. Per germline, CDR1 SQVTM and CDR2 ANQGSEA. The CDR3 is 13 residues long. The CDR3 protein is CSVEVRDSYEQYF. Incomplete CDR3 DNA: TGCAGCGTTGAAGTTAGGGACAGCTACGAG.